These 24 T cell receptor beta chains were sequenced from one sample in a study of tumor T cells in aggressive B-cell lymphoma. Method: immunoSEQ multiplex PCR; TCRdb's copy keeps in-frame clones and lacks some. The sample consists of 8,500 to 14,000 clones, around 89% of them appearing once. Sequencing was performed on tumor tissue. These receptors were obtained from an adult with diffuse large B cell lymphoma.

This clone was observed a single time. The chain carries TRBV11-2 and TRBJ2-1; possibly TRBD1 for D (6 bases). The CDR3 totals 15 residues. Trimming shortened V by 4 bases and J by 0 bases, and 10 bases separated the two germline ends. Germline CDR1 is SGHAT and CDR2 is FQNNGV. The CDR3 DNA reads as TGTGCCAGCAGCTCTGGACAGAACTCCTACAATGAGCAGTTCTTC. This gives the protein CASSSGQNSYNEQFF.

This chain uses TRBV18 with TRBJ2-2; D call uncertain. Between the trimmed V and J ends, which lost 4 bases and 0 bases, there was a span of 9 bases. The germline V gene encodes CDR1 KGHSH and CDR2 LQKENI. The CDR3 is 15 residues long. This CDR3 reads CASSLDNSNTGELFF. The CDR3 coding sequence is TGTGCCAGCTCACTCGACAACTCGAACACCGGGGAGCTGTTTTTT. The full variable domain, its missing parts supplied by reference TRBV18 and TRBJ2-2, is NAGVMQNPRHLVRRRGQEARLRCSPMKGHSHVYWYRQLPEEGLKFMVYLQKENIIDESGMPKERFSAEFPKEGPSILRIQQVVRGDSAAYFCASSLDNSNTGELFFGEGSRLTVL.

The V and J genes are TRBV29-1 and TRBJ2-7, with D perhaps matching TRBD2 (6 bases). The V gene lost 0 bases and the J gene lost 4 bases, with 10 bases spanning the gap. This CDR3 spans 13 amino acids. In germline, CDR1 is SQVTM, CDR2 ANQGSEA. This chain's CDR3 is CSVEDPGEYEQYF. CDR3 nucleotides: TGCAGCGTTGAAGATCCGGGGGAGTACGAGCAGTACTTC.

The chain joins TRBV7-9 to TRBJ2-5; TRBD2 might be the D (7 bases). The CDR3 contains 12 residues. Trimming stripped 11 bases from V and 4 bases from J, with 14 bases between. From germline, CDR1 is SEHNR and CDR2 FQNEAQ (reference sequence). The CDR3 coding sequence is TGTGCCGGAGGGGGGGAGTTAGAGACCCAGTACTTC. Amino acid sequence: CAGGGELETQYF.

The rearrangement uses TRBV19 and TRBJ2-4; 9 positions match TRBD1. J was trimmed by 8 bases and V by 9 bases; bases with no gene match: 14. The CDR3 is 15 residues long. The germline V gene encodes CDR1 LNHDA and CDR2 SQIVND (reference sequence). The CDR3 sequence is CARWIGQGTVDIQYF. CDR3 coding DNA: TGTGCCAGATGGATCGGACAGGGGACCGTAGACATTCAGTACTTC.

The CDR3 nucleotides are TGTGCCAGCAGCTTAGTGGGCGGGCGGGGGGAGCAGTACTTC. Translation gives CASSLVGGRGEQYF. The chain links TRBV11-2 to TRBJ2-7; 7 nucleotides match TRBD2. The V and J ends lost 1 base and 7 bases, in that order; junction bases with no gene match: 7. This CDR3 spans 14 amino acids. CDR1 and CDR2 (germline): SGHAT, FQNNGV.

The V call is TRBV5-6, the J call TRBJ2-7; no clear D gene. Trimming shortened V by 0 bases and J by 6 bases, and 10 bases separated the two germline ends. CDR1 is SGHDT and CDR2 is YYEEEE in the germline V gene. The CDR3 sequence is 13 residues long. CDR3 region: CASSLAERSEQYF. The CDR3 bases are TGTGCCAGCAGCTTGGCCGAAAGGAGCGAGCAGTACTTC.

This clone has a single count. The chain joins TRBV5-4 to TRBJ2-5; D unclear. The DNA end lines up better with TRBJ2-7; the J call may be wrong. Germline CDR1 and CDR2: SGHNT and YYREEE (reference sequence). The length of the CDR3 is 13 residues. The CDR3 sequence: CASSPGWGYEQYF. In DNA form, the CDR3 reads TGTGCCAGCAGCCCCGGGTGGGGCTACGAGCAGTACTTC.

Remarks on this clone: Relative to the germline gene, one junction end is altered; a read error may explain this. The sample contains more than one DNA sequence encoding this CDR3. The CDR3 region has the DNA TGTGCTAGCAGCTTAGAGGGACAGGGGTTCTATGGCTACACCTTC. Encoded protein: CASSLEGQGFYGYTF. V usage is TRBV7-9 and J usage is TRBJ1-2; TRBD1 aligns across 10 bases. CDR1 is SEHNR, CDR2 FQNEAQ, per germline (reference sequence). The CDR3 runs to 15 residues.

J is TRBJ2-1 and V is TRBV7-2, with 8 bases matching TRBD1. Germline V lookup: CDR1 SGHTA, CDR2 FQGNSA. CDR3 length: 12 residues. V lost 7 bases and J lost 10; bases outside the gene matches: 6. CDR3 nucleotides: TGTGCCAGCACCAGACAGGGGTACGAGCAGTTCTTC. Translating gives CASTRQGYEQFF.

The rearrangement uses TRBV19 and TRBJ2-1; TRBD2 matches at 12 bases. Germline V CDR1 and CDR2: LNHDA, SQIVND (reference sequence). The CDR3 is 16 residues long. The trim removed 6 bases at V and 7 bases at J, leaving 10 bases unmatched. The CDR3 DNA follows: TGTGCCAGTAGCCCCACCCCCCTAGCGGGAGGGAATGAGCAGTTCTTC. Translation gives CASSPTPLAGGNEQFF.

This clone was observed a single time. This sequence joins TRBV7-9 and TRBJ2-5, with a weak D call TRBD1 (6 bases). CDR1 and CDR2 from the germline V gene are SEHNR and FQNEAQ (reference sequence). This CDR3 region has 13 residues. V was trimmed by 6 bases and J by 5 bases, leaving 13 bases between them. The CDR3 DNA reads TGTGCCAGCAGGCGACCCCAGGGGGAGACCCAGTACTTC. It translates to CASRRPQGETQYF.

The chain has TRBV25-1 and TRBJ2-5; D gene unclear. V gave up 5 bases and J gave up 4 bases, with 8 bases separating them. Looked up from germline, CDR1 is MGHDK and CDR2 is SYGVNS. The CDR3 sequence is 12 residues long. DNA of the CDR3: TGTGCCAGCAGTCCCCTCGGAGAGACCCAGTACTTC. This encodes CASSPLGETQYF.

CDR3: CASTHHTSGANVLTF. For the CDR3, the DNA is TGTGCCAGCACCCACCACACCTCTGGGGCCAACGTCCTGACTTTC. The chain couples TRBV28 to TRBJ2-6; D remains ambiguous. The CDR3 is 15 residues long. The germline V and J ends were trimmed by 7 bases and 0 bases, with 10 bases remaining between them. Germline CDR1 and CDR2: MDHEN and SYDVKM.

This chain joins TRBV29-1 and TRBJ2-6; tentative D call: TRBD2 (5 bases). The CDR3 has 13 amino acids. The germline V gene encodes CDR1 SQVTM and CDR2 ANQGSEA. V was cut by 6 bases and J by 0 bases, with 6 bases left in between. The CDR3 DNA reads TGCAGCGTCCGGGACTCTGGGGCCAACGTCCTGACTTTC. Translation: CSVRDSGANVLTF.

The rearrangement links TRBV4-2 to TRBJ2-3; no firm D call. Germline V gene lookup returns CDR1 LGHNA and CDR2 YNFKEQ. The CDR3 extends over 14 amino acids. V was cut by 7 bases and J by 4 bases, with 15 bases left in between. The CDR3 DNA reads TGTGCCAGCACCCGGGTCCAAGGATCAGATACGCAGTATTTT. Amino acid sequence: CASTRVQGSDTQYF.

This clone was seen a few times. The chain employs TRBV5-1 and TRBJ2-7, with a tentative D call TRBD1 (6 bases). V lost 6 bases and J 3 bases, leaving 10 bases between the germline ends. CDR3 length: 12 amino acids. CDR1 SGHRS and CDR2 YFSETQ come from the germline V gene. CDR3 in amino acids: CASKDSNYEQYF. CDR3 coding DNA: TGCGCCAGCAAGGACAGTAACTACGAGCAGTACTTC.

A note on this clone: The sample contains more than one DNA sequence encoding this CDR3. J is TRBJ2-7 and V is TRBV6-6, with TRBD2 matching 8 bases. The CDR3 contains 16 residues. Trimming took 0 bases from V and 1 from J; bases not matched to a gene: 5. Germline assignment: CDR1 MNHNY and CDR2 SVGAGI (reference sequence). The CDR3: CASSYSKRETSYEQYF. As DNA, the CDR3 is TGTGCCAGCAGTTACTCCAAGCGGGAGACGTCCTACGAGCAGTACTTC.

In DNA, the CDR3 is TGTGCCACCAGCAGAACTCTGGGGGGGCCGGGAGGCGGGTATGAGCAGTTCTTC. Amino acid sequence: CATSRTLGGPGGGYEQFF. The V gene is TRBV15, the J gene TRBJ2-1, with a weak D call TRBD2 (7 bases). Germline-derived CDR1 and CDR2 are LNHNV and YYDKDF (reference sequence). Trimming left V 2 bases short and J 8 bases short, with 25 bases between. The CDR3 sequence is 18 residues long. The whole variable domain, filled in from reference TRBV15 and TRBJ2-1, reads DAMVIQNPRYQVTQFGKPVTLSCSQTLNHNVMYWYQQKSSQAPKLLFHYYDKDFNNEADTPDNFQSRRPNTSFCFLDIRSPGLGDTAMYLCATSRTLGGPGGGYEQFFGPGTRLTVL.

This sequence joins TRBV15 and TRBJ2-2, with D perhaps TRBD1 (6 bases). The ends were cut back, 3 bases at V and 7 bases at J, with 18 bases in the middle. This CDR3 contains 16 residues. From germline, CDR1 is LNHNV and CDR2 YYDKDF (reference sequence). The CDR3 DNA reads as TGTGCCACCAGCAGTCCAGGGGAAAGGGCGGGCGGGGAGCTGTTTTTT. This gives the protein CATSSPGERAGGELFF.

CDR3 sequence reads: CASSDWANSPLHF. CDR3 in DNA: TGTGCCAGCAGTGATTGGGCCAATTCACCCCTCCACTTT. The V call is TRBV25-1, the J call TRBJ1-6; D unresolved. The CDR3 is 13 amino acids. V shed 3 bases and J shed 7 bases, with 7 bases lying between them. Germline loops: CDR1 MGHDK, CDR2 SYGVNS.

The chain joins TRBV5-4 to TRBJ2-2; TRBD1 aligns across 7 bases. Germline V lookup: CDR1 SGHNT, CDR2 YYREEE (reference sequence). The CDR3 totals 16 residues. Trimming removed 4 bases from V and 0 bases from J; junction bases left unmatched: 6. The CDR3: CASSGEGQPNTGELFF. CDR3 nucleotides: TGTGCCAGCAGCGGTGAGGGACAGCCGAACACCGGGGAGCTGTTTTTT.

Comments on this clone: An end of the junction does not agree with germline; a read error may underlie this. The chain is built from TRBV7-7 and TRBJ2-2, with 9 bases matching TRBD1. The CDR3 sequence is 16 residues long. The germline CDR1 and CDR2 sequences are SSHAT and FNYEAQ (reference sequence). The DNA for the CDR3 is TGTGCTAGCAGCTTAAGTCGGACAGGGGTCACCGGGGAGCTGTTTTTT. Its protein product is CASSLSRTGVTGELFF.

This sequence joins TRBV5-6 and TRBJ2-7, with TRBD2 matching 10 bases. This CDR3 is built from 15 residues. V was clipped by 1 base and J by 7 bases; unmatched bases: 8. Germline assignment: CDR1 SGHDT and CDR2 YYEEEE. The CDR3 here is CASSLLSAGGQEQYF. The CDR3 DNA sequence: TGTGCCAGCAGCTTGCTCTCAGCGGGAGGGCAAGAGCAGTACTTC. Based on the CDR3 plus reference TRBV5-6 and TRBJ2-7, the full variable domain is DAGVTQSPTHLIKTRGQQVTLRCSPKSGHDTVSWYQQALGQGPQFIFQYYEEEERQRGNFPDRFSGHQFPNYSSELNVNALLLGDSALYLCASSLLSAGGQEQYFGPGTRLTVT.